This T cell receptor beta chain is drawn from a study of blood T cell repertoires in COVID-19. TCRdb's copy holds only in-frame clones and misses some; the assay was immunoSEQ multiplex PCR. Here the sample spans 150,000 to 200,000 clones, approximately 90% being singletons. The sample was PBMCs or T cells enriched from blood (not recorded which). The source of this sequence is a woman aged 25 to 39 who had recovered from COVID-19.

The DNA of the CDR3 is TGTGCCAGCAGCCCAGTCGGGGGAGAGACTAATCAGCCCCAGCATTTT. This gives the protein CASSPVGGETNQPQHF. V is TRBV4-2 and J is TRBJ1-5; tentative D call: TRBD1 (5 bases). The V end lost 4 bases, the J end lost 4 bases, and 17 bases lay between the germline ends. In germline, CDR1 is LGHNA, CDR2 YNFKEQ. The CDR3 runs 16 residues.